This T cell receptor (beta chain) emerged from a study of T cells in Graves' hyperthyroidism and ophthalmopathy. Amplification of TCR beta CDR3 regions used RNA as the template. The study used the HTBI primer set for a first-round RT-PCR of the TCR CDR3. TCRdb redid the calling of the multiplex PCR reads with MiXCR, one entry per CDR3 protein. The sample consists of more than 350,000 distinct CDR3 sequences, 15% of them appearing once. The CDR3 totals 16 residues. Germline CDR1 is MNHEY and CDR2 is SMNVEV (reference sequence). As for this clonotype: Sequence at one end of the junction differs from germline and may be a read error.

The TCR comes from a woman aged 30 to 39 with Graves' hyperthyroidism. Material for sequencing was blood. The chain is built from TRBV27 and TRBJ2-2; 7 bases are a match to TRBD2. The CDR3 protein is CASSLSSGVNTGKLFF. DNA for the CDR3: TGTGCCAGCAGTTTATCAAGCGGGGTAAACACCGGGAAGCTGTTTTTT.